This TCR beta chain originates from a study of T-cell reconstitution after alpha-beta-depleted transplantation in children. The study's findings and limits: The origin of alpha-beta T cells about two months after transplant was reportedly several hundred expanded graft clones. In some patients, recipient T cells and intrathymic progenitors surviving conditioning explained high day-60 diversity. One year post-transplant, T-cell counts and diversity were largely derived from T cells produced anew.

TCRbeta library construction was performed incorporating unique molecular identifiers. MiXCR was run by TCRdb on the PCR reads, yielding one entry per CDR3 protein. The sample records around 270,000 distinct CDR3 sequences, approximately 7.3% being singletons. The ends lost 5 bases at V and 3 bases at J; junction bases unmatched: 6. Germline V lookup: CDR1 SQVTM, CDR2 ANQGSEA. The CDR3 runs to 13 residues. Concerning this clonotype itself: The antigen is unknown.

This specimen was peripheral blood, taken 360 days after TCRalphabeta/CD19-depleted stem cell transplant. V is TRBV29-1 and J is TRBJ1-2; 7 nucleotides line up with TRBD1. The sequence was collected from a female patient aged 2-9 years who had a stem cell transplant for Fanconi anemia, so the T cells may come from the graft donor. The CDR3 loop reads CSVLTGLDYGYTF. The CDR3 region has the DNA TGCAGCGTTCTGACAGGGCTGGACTATGGCTACACCTTC.